This TCR beta chain was identified during a study of T cells in Graves' hyperthyroidism and ophthalmopathy. Regarding the study as a whole: Most thyroid clonotypes expanded above 0.001 appeared in blood too.

Template material for amplifying TCR beta CDR3 regions consisted of RNA transcripts. During a first-round RT-PCR of the TCR CDR3, the HTBI primer set was used. From the multiplex PCR reads, TCRdb called clonotypes with MiXCR, one entry per CDR3 protein. The sample carries some 770,000 distinct CDR3 sequences, about 15% recorded once. A word on this clonotype: Its antigen is unidentified.

The study left out patients who had uncontrolled infection, other autoimmune disease, pregnancy or lactation. The length of the CDR3 is 12 residues. CDR1 SNHLY and CDR2 FYNNEI come from the germline V gene. Trimming cost V 8 bases and J 4 bases, with 6 bases left between them. The source of this sequence is a man younger than 35 with Graves' hyperthyroidism. Sequenced: blood. The rearrangement joins TRBV2 to TRBJ2-6; D remains unclear. The CDR3 here is CASWGGANVLTF. The CDR3 DNA sequence: TGTGCCAGCTGGGGAGGGGCCAACGTCCTGACTTTC.